Listed below are T cell receptor beta chains from one sample, sequenced in a study of shared clonotypes between healthy human individuals. Generated by immunoSEQ multiplex PCR, the TCRdb table keeps only in-frame clones and is missing some. The data hold 760,000 or so clones, with about 96% observed a single time. The source material was naive CD8+ T cells sorted from blood. The receptors originated from a man aged 25 to 40 in good health. Each CDR3 is given with its conserved first and last residue. D genes are given only for firm matches. Size tells how often a clone was seen (once, few, many) or the class of an expanded clone, and some rows leave it out.

J gene: TRBJ1-4; V gene: TRBV7-9; clone size: once; D gene: -; CDR3 protein: CASASGEREKLFF; CDR3 DNA: TGTGCCAGCGCTTCCGGGGAGAGGGAAAAACTGTTTTTT
J gene: TRBJ2-7; V gene: TRBV27; clone size: -; D gene: -; CDR3 protein: CASRTGASYEQYF; CDR3 DNA: TGTGCCAGCAGGACGGGGGCCTCCTACGAGCAGTACTTC
J gene: TRBJ1-3; V gene: TRBV14; clone size: -; D gene: -; CDR3 protein: CASSPGSSGNTIYF; CDR3 DNA: TGTGCCAGCAGCCCCGGCAGCTCTGGAAACACCATATATTTT
J gene: TRBJ2-7; V gene: TRBV6-1; clone size: -; D gene: -; CDR3 protein: CASSEGLGPIEQYF; CDR3 DNA: TGTGCCAGCAGTGAGGGGTTGGGGCCGATCGAGCAGTACTTC
J gene: TRBJ2-7; V gene: TRBV15; clone size: -; D gene: TRBD1; CDR3 protein: CATSSRDRVYEQYF; CDR3 DNA: TGTGCCACCAGCAGCCGGGACAGGGTATATGAGCAGTACTTC
J gene: TRBJ1-1; V gene: TRBV5-4; clone size: -; D gene: -; CDR3 protein: CASTGLNEAFF; CDR3 DNA: TGTGCCAGCACCGGCCTCAATGAAGCTTTCTTT
J gene: TRBJ2-7; V gene: TRBV28; clone size: -; D gene: TRBD2; CDR3 protein: CAVAGVRYEQYF; CDR3 DNA: TGTGCCGTAGCGGGAGTAAGATACGAGCAGTACTTC
J gene: TRBJ2-5; V gene: TRBV29-1; clone size: -; D gene: -; CDR3 protein: CSVEDDVWTSQETQYF; CDR3 DNA: TGCAGCGTTGAAGACGACGTGTGGACGAGCCAAGAGACCCAGTACTTC
J gene: TRBJ2-7; V gene: TRBV29-1; clone size: -; D gene: -; CDR3 protein: CSADGGYEQYF; CDR3 DNA: TGCAGCGCAGATGGGGGCTACGAGCAGTACTTC
J gene: TRBJ2-1; V gene: TRBV19; clone size: -; D gene: -; CDR3 protein: CASSIGGGYNEQFF; CDR3 DNA: TGTGCCAGTAGTATTGGCGGCGGCTACAATGAGCAGTTCTTC
J gene: TRBJ1-2; V gene: TRBV27; clone size: once; D gene: -; CDR3 protein: CASSSNYGYTF; CDR3 DNA: TGTGCCAGCAGTTCTAACTATGGCTACACCTTC
J gene: TRBJ2-5; V gene: TRBV18; clone size: -; D gene: -; CDR3 protein: CASSRQRFSETQYF; CDR3 DNA: TGTGCCAGCTCCAGACAGAGGTTTTCGGAGACCCAGTACTTC
J gene: TRBJ2-7; V gene: TRBV19; clone size: -; D gene: TRBD1; CDR3 protein: CAVSRGTGWYEQYF; CDR3 DNA: TGTGCCGTCTCCCGCGGGACAGGGTGGTACGAGCAGTACTTC
J gene: TRBJ2-7; V gene: TRBV4-2; clone size: -; D gene: TRBD2; CDR3 protein: CASSLLPGLAGGGSKNYEQYF; CDR3 DNA: TGTGCCAGCAGCCTTCTACCGGGACTAGCGGGAGGGGGGAGCAAAAACTACGAGCAGTACTTC
J gene: TRBJ2-1; V gene: TRBV7-3; clone size: -; D gene: -; CDR3 protein: CASSLGSSSYNEQFF; CDR3 DNA: TGTGCCAGCAGCTTGGGGAGTAGCTCCTACAATGAGCAGTTCTTC
J gene: TRBJ2-1; V gene: TRBV19; clone size: -; D gene: -; CDR3 protein: CASRTKGGHNEQFF; CDR3 DNA: TGTGCCAGTAGAACAAAAGGGGGACACAATGAGCAGTTCTTC
J gene: TRBJ2-7; V gene: TRBV27; clone size: -; D gene: TRBD2; CDR3 protein: CASSLLAGGSYEQYF; CDR3 DNA: TGTGCCAGCAGTCTGCTGGCGGGAGGCTCCTACGAGCAGTACTTC
J gene: TRBJ2-7; V gene: TRBV10-3; clone size: -; D gene: TRBD2; CDR3 protein: CAISPMTSGSPYEQYF; CDR3 DNA: TGTGCCATCAGTCCCATGACTAGCGGGAGTCCATACGAGCAGTACTTC
J gene: TRBJ2-2; V gene: TRBV4-1; clone size: -; D gene: -; CDR3 protein: CASSHSLRGVDTGELFF; CDR3 DNA: TGCGCCAGCAGCCATTCTCTACGGGGAGTGGACACCGGGGAGCTGTTTTTT
J gene: TRBJ2-7; V gene: TRBV7-9; clone size: -; D gene: -; CDR3 protein: CASSLRSSPTYEQYF; CDR3 DNA: TGTGCCAGCAGCTTAAGGTCTAGCCCAACCTACGAGCAGTACTTC
J gene: TRBJ1-2; V gene: TRBV29-1; clone size: -; D gene: -; CDR3 protein: CSVEERRAYGYTF; CDR3 DNA: TGCAGCGTTGAAGAACGTCGGGCCTATGGCTACACCTTC
J gene: TRBJ1-5; V gene: TRBV23-1; clone size: -; D gene: -; CDR3 protein: CASSQGDENQPQHF; CDR3 DNA: TGCGCCAGCAGTCAAGGGGACGAGAATCAGCCCCAGCATTTT
J gene: TRBJ2-4; V gene: TRBV4-3; clone size: -; D gene: TRBD1; CDR3 protein: CASSQNPQGALNIQYF; CDR3 DNA: TGCGCCAGCAGCCAAAACCCACAGGGGGCACTAAACATTCAGTACTTC
J gene: TRBJ1-1; V gene: TRBV7-9; clone size: -; D gene: TRBD1; CDR3 protein: CASRTGTDTEAFF; CDR3 DNA: TGTGCCAGCAGAACCGGGACAGACACTGAAGCTTTCTTT
J gene: TRBJ2-7; V gene: TRBV7-6; clone size: -; D gene: TRBD1; CDR3 protein: CASSLGQDYEQYF; CDR3 DNA: TGTGCCAGCAGCTTGGGACAGGATTACGAGCAGTACTTC
J gene: TRBJ2-7; V gene: TRBV5-4; clone size: -; D gene: -; CDR3 protein: CASSGPGVGEQYF; CDR3 DNA: TGTGCCAGCTCGGGCCCGGGAGTGGGCGAGCAGTACTTC
J gene: TRBJ2-1; V gene: TRBV6-6; clone size: -; D gene: -; CDR3 protein: CASTWSSYNEQFF; CDR3 DNA: TGTGCCAGCACCTGGAGCTCCTACAATGAGCAGTTCTTC
J gene: TRBJ2-3; V gene: TRBV5-1; clone size: once; D gene: -; CDR3 protein: CASSWLSQDTQYF; CDR3 DNA: TGCGCCAGCAGCTGGTTAAGTCAGGATACGCAGTATTTT
J gene: TRBJ2-1; V gene: TRBV5-5; clone size: once; D gene: TRBD2; CDR3 protein: CASSLGLAGGRGQFF; CDR3 DNA: TGTGCCAGCAGCTTAGGTCTAGCGGGAGGACGCGGGCAGTTCTTC
J gene: TRBJ1-2; V gene: TRBV2; clone size: -; D gene: -; CDR3 protein: CASSPRQGYTF; CDR3 DNA: TGTGCCAGCAGTCCTCGACAGGGCTACACCTTC
J gene: TRBJ2-1; V gene: TRBV6-1; clone size: -; D gene: -; CDR3 protein: CASTEGRSSYNEQFF; CDR3 DNA: TGTGCCAGCACGGAGGGGAGGAGCTCCTACAATGAGCAGTTCTTC
J gene: TRBJ1-1; V gene: TRBV27; clone size: -; D gene: -; CDR3 protein: CASLEGTEAFF; CDR3 DNA: TGTGCCAGCTTGGAGGGCACTGAAGCTTTCTTT
J gene: TRBJ2-5; V gene: TRBV27; clone size: -; D gene: TRBD2; CDR3 protein: CASSLLGGTKETQYF; CDR3 DNA: TGTGCCAGCAGTTTATTGGGCGGGACTAAAGAGACCCAGTACTTC
J gene: TRBJ2-1; V gene: TRBV6-6; clone size: -; D gene: -; CDR3 protein: CASSPDNEQFF; CDR3 DNA: TGTGCCAGCAGTCCAGACAATGAGCAGTTCTTC
J gene: TRBJ2-7; V gene: TRBV28; clone size: -; D gene: -; CDR3 protein: CASSFPRGQIYEQYF; CDR3 DNA: TGTGCCAGCAGTTTCCCCCGGGGGCAAATCTACGAGCAGTACTTC
J gene: TRBJ2-3; V gene: TRBV19; clone size: -; D gene: TRBD2; CDR3 protein: CASSKWGSSGDTQYF; CDR3 DNA: TGTGCCAGTAGTAAATGGGGCTCTAGCGGAGATACGCAGTATTTT
J gene: TRBJ2-5; V gene: TRBV7-8; clone size: -; D gene: TRBD1; CDR3 protein: CASSHWTGEAETQYF; CDR3 DNA: TGTGCCAGCAGCCACTGGACAGGGGAGGCGGAGACCCAGTACTTC
J gene: TRBJ2-7; V gene: TRBV6-1; clone size: -; D gene: TRBD2; CDR3 protein: CASSEWGGSQYEQYF; CDR3 DNA: TGTGCCAGCAGTGAATGGGGAGGGTCACAGTACGAGCAGTATTTC
J gene: TRBJ2-1; V gene: TRBV11-2; clone size: -; D gene: -; CDR3 protein: CASSLEQYNEQFF; CDR3 DNA: TGTGCCAGCAGCTTAGAGCAGTACAATGAGCAGTTCTTC
J gene: TRBJ1-2; V gene: TRBV21-1; clone size: -; D gene: -; CDR3 protein: CASTGADRRRYGYTF; CDR3 DNA: TGTGCCAGCACTGGGGCGGACAGGCGCCGCTATGGCTACACCTTC
J gene: TRBJ2-1; V gene: TRBV19; clone size: -; D gene: TRBD1; CDR3 protein: CASSSGTGAFF; CDR3 DNA: TGTGCCAGTAGTTCCGGGACAGGGGCCTTCTTC
J gene: TRBJ2-7; V gene: TRBV5-6; clone size: -; D gene: TRBD2; CDR3 protein: CASSPNRASGNSYEQYF; CDR3 DNA: TGTGCCAGCAGCCCCAACCGGGCTAGCGGGAACTCCTACGAGCAGTACTTC